This TCR beta chain originates from a study of OX40 agonist ivuxolimab in advanced cancers. Overall study context: Ivuxolimab, an antibody that agonizes OX40 (CD134), was administered to the patients. Patients undergoing dose escalation presented with hepatocellular carcinoma, melanoma, renal cell or head and neck cancer. Eligibility admitted prior anti-PD-1, anti-PD-L1 or anti-CTLA-4 therapy; 35% to 40% had some.

The V gene lost 2 bases and the J gene lost 3 bases, with 7 bases spanning the gap. The CDR3 has 13 residues. Germline CDR1 reads MNHEY; CDR2 reads SMNVEV (reference sequence). Generated by immunoSEQ multiplex PCR, the TCRdb table keeps only in-frame clones and is missing some. The table has tens of thousands of clones, 80% to 90% seen once. The chain links TRBV27 to TRBJ1-1, with unresolved D. The source of this sequence is an adult with an advanced solid tumor such as melanoma, head and neck, liver or kidney cancer. The sequencing used CD4+ or CD8+ T cells sorted from blood, collected in a trial of the OX40 agonist ivuxolimab. CDR3 residues: CASSLTGDTEAFF. The CDR3 bases are TGTGCCAGCAGTTTAACTGGGGACACTGAAGCTTTCTTT.